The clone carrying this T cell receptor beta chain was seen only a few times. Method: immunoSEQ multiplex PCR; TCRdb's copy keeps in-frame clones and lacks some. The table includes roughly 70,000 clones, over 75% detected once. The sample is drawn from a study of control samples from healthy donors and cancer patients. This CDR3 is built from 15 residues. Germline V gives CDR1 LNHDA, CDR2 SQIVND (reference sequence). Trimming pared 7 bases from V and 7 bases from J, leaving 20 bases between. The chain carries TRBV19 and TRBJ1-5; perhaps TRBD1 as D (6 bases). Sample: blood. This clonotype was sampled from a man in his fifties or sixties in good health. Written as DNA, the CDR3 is TGTGCCAGTATGCCCCAAGGGGGTCCGAGGCAGCCCCAGCATTTT. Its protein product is CASMPQGGPRQPQHF. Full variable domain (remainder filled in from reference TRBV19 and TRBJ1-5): DGGITQSPKYLFRKEGQNVTLSCEQNLNHDAMYWYRQDPGQGLRLIYYSQIVNDFQKGDIAEGYSVSREKKESFPLTVTSAQKNPTAFYLCASMPQGGPRQPQHFGDGTRLSIL.